Listed here is a single TCR beta chain. Germline DNA was also extracted, and blood RNA derived from unsorted whole blood. A primer matching the constant region was used to make TCR beta cDNA from 500 to 650 ng of total RNA. Employing slightly modified ARM-PCR, three nested multiplex PCR rounds were run, and these gave rise to the TCR beta libraries. TRBV1-TRBV30 forward primers paired with a C-beta reverse primer drove the first two PCR rounds, roughly 10 cycles each. TCRdb re-analysed the multiplex PCR reads in MiXCR, keeping a single row per CDR3 protein. Of more than 150,000 distinct CDR3 sequences in the sample, about 60% were seen once. This record comes from a study of tumor-infiltrating lymphocytes in primary liver carcinoma. Germline assignment: CDR1 GTSNPN and CDR2 SVGIG (reference sequence). Trimming removed 8 bases at V and 1 base at J, with 14 bases between. CDR3 size: 13 residues.

The rearrangement uses TRBV30 and TRBJ1-2; perhaps TRBD1 as D (6 bases). This TCR came from a man aged 35 to 55 with primary liver carcinoma and hepatitis B virus infection. The specimen was peripheral blood. The CDR3: CAGYREDNYGYTF. In nucleotides, the CDR3 is TGTGCCGGGTACAGGGAAGATAACTATGGCTACACCTTC. The whole variable domain, filled in from reference TRBV30 and TRBJ1-2, reads SQTIHQWPATLVQPVGSPLSLECTVEGTSNPNLYWYRQAAGRGLQLLFYSVGIGQISSEVPQNLSASRPQDRQFILSSKKLLLSDSGFYLCAGYREDNYGYTFGSGTRLTVV.